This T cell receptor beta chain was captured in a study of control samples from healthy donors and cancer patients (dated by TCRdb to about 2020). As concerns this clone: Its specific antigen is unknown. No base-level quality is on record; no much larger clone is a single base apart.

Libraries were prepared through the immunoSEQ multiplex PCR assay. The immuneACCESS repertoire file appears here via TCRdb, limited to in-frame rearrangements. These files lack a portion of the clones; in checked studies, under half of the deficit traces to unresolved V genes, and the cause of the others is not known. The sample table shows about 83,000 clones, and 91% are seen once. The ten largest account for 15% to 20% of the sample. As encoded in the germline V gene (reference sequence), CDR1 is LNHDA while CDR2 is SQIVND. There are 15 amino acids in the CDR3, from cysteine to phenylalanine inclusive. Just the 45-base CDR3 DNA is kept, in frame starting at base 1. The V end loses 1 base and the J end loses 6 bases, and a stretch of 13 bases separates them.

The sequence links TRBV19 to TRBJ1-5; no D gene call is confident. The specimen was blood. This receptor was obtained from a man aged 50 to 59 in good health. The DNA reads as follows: TGTGCCAGTAGTATAGGGCAGGATCACGCTCAGCCCCAGCATTTT. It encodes CASSIGQDHAQPQHF.